The clone carrying this T cell receptor (beta chain) has ten or more counts. These data come from a study of T-cell reconstitution after alpha-beta-depleted transplantation in children. This CDR3 is built from 15 residues. The trim removed 0 bases at V and 3 bases at J, leaving 2 bases unmatched. Germline values: CDR1 LGHNA, CDR2 YSLEER. Preparation of the TCRbeta library involved a method that used unique molecular identifiers. TCRdb fed the PCR reads into MiXCR, producing one record per CDR3 protein. Among some 490,000 distinct CDR3 sequences listed, about an eighth were seen once. This rearrangement joins TRBV4-3 to TRBJ2-7; 10 nucleotides line up with TRBD2. The sample here was PBMCs from the stem cell graft donor, taken from the stem cell graft. The TCR was taken from a human donor who donated a stem cell graft to a child with combined immunodeficiency. The CDR3 region is CASSQEVAGGYEQYF. As DNA, the CDR3 is TGCGCCAGCAGCCAAGAGGTAGCGGGAGGCTACGAGCAGTACTTC.